This T cell receptor beta chain was documented in a study of blood T cell repertoires in COVID-19. Study-wide background: COVID-19 samples from acute and convalescent phases originated in the United States, Italy and Spain.

Original analysis: For nucleated cells, counts were estimated from reference gene primer amplification. The method was immunoSEQ multiplex PCR; TCRdb's version includes in-frame clones alone and lacks a portion of them. That table is the source of V, J and clone size, and D and trimming were worked out from the DNA. Of about 300,000 clones listed, 75% to 90% are singletons. The V and J ends lost 3 bases and 0 bases, in that order; junction bases with no gene match: 13. CDR1 is SNHLY and CDR2 is FYNNEI in the germline V gene. The CDR3 contains 19 residues. The V call is TRBV2, the J call TRBJ2-7, with TRBD2 identical over 11 bases. The clonotype was recovered from a man aged 40-49 years with acute or convalescent COVID-19. The sequencing sample was made of peripheral blood. As DNA, the CDR3 is TGTGCCAGCAGTGACGGGTTACTAGCGGGGGTCCAGAGCTCCTACGAGCAGTACTTC. This codes for CASSDGLLAGVQSSYEQYF.